The rows below give T cell receptor beta chains drawn from one sample of a study of sequential checkpoint blockade in melanoma. The assay was immunoSEQ multiplex PCR, and TCRdb's table has in-frame clones only and misses some. The table lists roughly 31,000 clones, roughly 90% of them singletons, with approximately 23% in the top ten. The sample here was CD8+ T cells sorted from blood (inferred from file names), taken from a patient given nivolumab and ipilimumab in sequence. Receptors were obtained from a human donor with melanoma. Both conserved end residues are part of each CDR3. Each record gives: CDR3 length, D gene, clone size, V gene, J gene, CDR3 DNA, CDR3 protein. The D gene is left open where the match is weak. Clone size, where shown, is once, few, many, or a class for clones that have expanded.

CDR3 length: 19
D gene: TRBD2
clone size: -
V gene: TRBV4-3
J gene: TRBJ2-7
CDR3 DNA: TGCGCCAGCAGCCAAGGGGTCGGGACTAGCGGAAGGCCCGTATTTGAGCAGTACTTC
CDR3 protein: CASSQGVGTSGRPVFEQYF

CDR3 length: 14
D gene: -
clone size: -
V gene: TRBV27
J gene: TRBJ1-5
CDR3 DNA: TGTGCCAGCAGTTTTACGGAGGGCAATCAGCCCCAGCATTTT
CDR3 protein: CASSFTEGNQPQHF

CDR3 length: 16
D gene: TRBD1
clone size: -
V gene: TRBV4-3
J gene: TRBJ2-7
CDR3 DNA: TGCGCCAGCAGCCAAGAATGGGGCAGGGGGCTATACGAGCAGTACTTC
CDR3 protein: CASSQEWGRGLYEQYF

CDR3 length: 17
D gene: TRBD1
clone size: -
V gene: TRBV28
J gene: TRBJ1-1
CDR3 DNA: TGTGCCAGCAGTTTCCGGCGGGCGAGGGGGCGGAACACTGAAGCTTTCTTT
CDR3 protein: CASSFRRARGRNTEAFF

CDR3 length: 16
D gene: -
clone size: -
V gene: TRBV5-4
J gene: TRBJ2-1
CDR3 DNA: TGTGCCAGCAGTACATCTTGGGGGGGCGCCTACAATGAGCAGTTCTTC
CDR3 protein: CASSTSWGGAYNEQFF

CDR3 length: 13
D gene: -
clone size: -
V gene: TRBV27
J gene: TRBJ1-1
CDR3 DNA: TGTGCCAGCAGTCTACAGGGTACGGCTGAAGCTTTCTTT
CDR3 protein: CASSLQGTAEAFF

CDR3 length: 13
D gene: -
clone size: -
V gene: TRBV7-8
J gene: TRBJ2-2
CDR3 DNA: TGTGCCATCACGGGGGCGAACACCGGGGAGCTGTTTTTT
CDR3 protein: CAITGANTGELFF

CDR3 length: 14
D gene: -
clone size: -
V gene: TRBV4-2
J gene: TRBJ1-2
CDR3 DNA: TGTGCCAGCAGCCCCACCGAGGGTTCGGATGGCTACACCTTC
CDR3 protein: CASSPTEGSDGYTF

CDR3 length: 16
D gene: TRBD2
clone size: -
V gene: TRBV6-1
J gene: TRBJ2-1
CDR3 DNA: TGTGCCAGCAGTGAATGGGCGGGAGCCCTCTACAATGAGCAGTTCTTC
CDR3 protein: CASSEWAGALYNEQFF

CDR3 length: 12
D gene: -
clone size: -
V gene: TRBV29-1
J gene: TRBJ2-7
CDR3 DNA: TGCAGCGTCGAGGGACACTCGGGGGAGCAGTACTTC
CDR3 protein: CSVEGHSGEQYF

CDR3 length: 13
D gene: TRBD1
clone size: -
V gene: TRBV7-2
J gene: TRBJ2-5
CDR3 DNA: TGTGCCAGCAGCCCAGACAGGGGAGAGACCCAGTACTTC
CDR3 protein: CASSPDRGETQYF

CDR3 length: 14
D gene: -
clone size: once
V gene: TRBV5-6
J gene: TRBJ2-7
CDR3 DNA: TGTGCCAGCAGTACGGACACCATTCCCTACGAGCAGTACTTC
CDR3 protein: CASSTDTIPYEQYF

CDR3 length: 19
D gene: TRBD2
clone size: -
V gene: TRBV2
J gene: TRBJ2-5
CDR3 DNA: TGTGCCAGCAGTGCCGAGGCAGGGGGTTCCGGGACTAGCGGGGAGACCCAGTACTTC
CDR3 protein: CASSAEAGGSGTSGETQYF

CDR3 length: 14
D gene: -
clone size: -
V gene: TRBV10-1
J gene: TRBJ2-5
CDR3 DNA: TGCGCCAGCAGCGAGACCGGGAGCCAAGAGACCCAGTACTTC
CDR3 protein: CASSETGSQETQYF

CDR3 length: 15
D gene: TRBD1
clone size: -
V gene: TRBV7-2
J gene: TRBJ2-7
CDR3 DNA: TGTGCCAGCAGCTTAAGACAGGGACGGTCCTACGAGCAGTACTTC
CDR3 protein: CASSLRQGRSYEQYF

CDR3 length: 14
D gene: TRBD1
clone size: -
V gene: TRBV5-6
J gene: TRBJ1-5
CDR3 DNA: TGTGCCAGCAGCACCGGGACAGGGGGCCGGCCCCAGCATTTT
CDR3 protein: CASSTGTGGRPQHF

CDR3 length: 13
D gene: TRBD1
clone size: -
V gene: TRBV27
J gene: TRBJ2-7
CDR3 DNA: TGTGCCAGCAGCCGGGACAGCTCCTACGAGCAGTACTTC
CDR3 protein: CASSRDSSYEQYF

CDR3 length: 15
D gene: TRBD1
clone size: few
V gene: TRBV6-6
J gene: TRBJ2-7
CDR3 DNA: TGTGCCAGCAGCCACGGACAGGGGTCCTCCTACGAGCAGTACTTC
CDR3 protein: CASSHGQGSSYEQYF

CDR3 length: 16
D gene: TRBD1
clone size: few
V gene: TRBV6-4
J gene: TRBJ2-3
CDR3 DNA: TGTGCCAGCAGCCCCGGGACAGGGGGCACGGCAGATACGCAGTATTTT
CDR3 protein: CASSPGTGGTADTQYF

CDR3 length: 14
D gene: TRBD1
clone size: -
V gene: TRBV27
J gene: TRBJ2-7
CDR3 DNA: TGTGCCAGCAGTTCCGGGACAGGGGGCTACGAGCAGTACTTC
CDR3 protein: CASSSGTGGYEQYF

CDR3 length: 16
D gene: -
clone size: -
V gene: TRBV15
J gene: TRBJ2-6
CDR3 DNA: TGTGCCACCAGCAGAGATGTTGAGTCTGGGGCCAACGTCCTGACTTTC
CDR3 protein: CATSRDVESGANVLTF

CDR3 length: 19
D gene: TRBD2
clone size: once
V gene: TRBV7-2
J gene: TRBJ2-3
CDR3 DNA: TGTGCCAGCAGACCCCCCGGGGTTGTAGCGGGAGCCTCCCCAGATACGCAGTATTTT
CDR3 protein: CASRPPGVVAGASPDTQYF

CDR3 length: 18
D gene: -
clone size: -
V gene: TRBV10-3
J gene: TRBJ2-1
CDR3 DNA: TGTGCCATCAGTGAGTATGTCTCTGGCACCTCGCGGGGCAATGAGCAGTTCTTC
CDR3 protein: CAISEYVSGTSRGNEQFF

CDR3 length: 12
D gene: -
clone size: -
V gene: TRBV4-2
J gene: TRBJ2-1
CDR3 DNA: TGTGCCAGCAGCCACGGTGGTCCTGAGCAGTTCTTC
CDR3 protein: CASSHGGPEQFF

CDR3 length: 15
D gene: -
clone size: -
V gene: TRBV6-5
J gene: TRBJ1-3
CDR3 DNA: TGTGCCAGCAGTTGGGGACAAGCCTCTGGAAACACCATATATTTT
CDR3 protein: CASSWGQASGNTIYF

CDR3 length: 16
D gene: -
clone size: -
V gene: TRBV7-9
J gene: TRBJ1-3
CDR3 DNA: TGTGCCAGCAGCATCCCGGGAAGGGTAAAGGGAAACACCATATATTTT
CDR3 protein: CASSIPGRVKGNTIYF

CDR3 length: 15
D gene: TRBD1
clone size: -
V gene: TRBV6-4
J gene: TRBJ1-1
CDR3 DNA: TGTGCCAGCAGTCCAGAGACAGGGGGCATCACTGAAGCTTTCTTT
CDR3 protein: CASSPETGGITEAFF

CDR3 length: 13
D gene: -
clone size: -
V gene: TRBV28
J gene: TRBJ1-2
CDR3 DNA: TGTGCCAGCAGTTTATCTAGCTGGCATGGCTACACCTTC
CDR3 protein: CASSLSSWHGYTF

CDR3 length: 15
D gene: TRBD1
clone size: -
V gene: TRBV28
J gene: TRBJ1-5
CDR3 DNA: TGTGCCAGCGTTACCCCGGGACAGGGAGATCAGCCCCAGCATTTT
CDR3 protein: CASVTPGQGDQPQHF

CDR3 length: 15
D gene: TRBD1
clone size: -
V gene: TRBV5-1
J gene: TRBJ1-1
CDR3 DNA: TGCGCCAGCAGCTTTATGCAGGGGGTGAACACTGAAGCTTTCTTT
CDR3 protein: CASSFMQGVNTEAFF

CDR3 length: 12
D gene: -
clone size: -
V gene: TRBV6-5
J gene: TRBJ2-2
CDR3 DNA: TGTGCCAGCAGTGTTAGTACCGGGGAGCTGTTTTTT
CDR3 protein: CASSVSTGELFF

CDR3 length: 18
D gene: TRBD2
clone size: -
V gene: TRBV19
J gene: TRBJ2-5
CDR3 DNA: TGTGCCAGTAGTATAGATCCTTTGGGCCGGGAGGGCCGTCAGACCCAGTACTTC
CDR3 protein: CASSIDPLGREGRQTQYF

CDR3 length: 13
D gene: TRBD1
clone size: -
V gene: TRBV27
J gene: TRBJ2-7
CDR3 DNA: TGTGCCAGCAGTTTGGGACAGTCCTACGAGCAGTACTTC
CDR3 protein: CASSLGQSYEQYF

CDR3 length: 15
D gene: -
clone size: -
V gene: TRBV5-4
J gene: TRBJ2-1
CDR3 DNA: TGTGCCAGCAGCCGTGGGTCTCTACAGAGCAATGAGCAGTTCTTC
CDR3 protein: CASSRGSLQSNEQFF

CDR3 length: 15
D gene: -
clone size: -
V gene: TRBV21-1
J gene: TRBJ2-1
CDR3 DNA: TGTGCCAGCAGCATCAGGGGAGAGTTCTACAATGAGCAGTTCTTC
CDR3 protein: CASSIRGEFYNEQFF

CDR3 length: 16
D gene: -
clone size: -
V gene: TRBV4-2
J gene: TRBJ1-2
CDR3 DNA: TGTGCCAGCAGCCAAGACGTGCGGGGCCTTAACTATGGCTACACCTTC
CDR3 protein: CASSQDVRGLNYGYTF

CDR3 length: 14
D gene: TRBD1
clone size: -
V gene: TRBV6-5
J gene: TRBJ1-6
CDR3 DNA: TGTGCCAGCAAGGGGACAGGGGCCTTTTCACCCCTCCACTTT
CDR3 protein: CASKGTGAFSPLHF

CDR3 length: 13
D gene: TRBD1
clone size: -
V gene: TRBV29-1
J gene: TRBJ2-7
CDR3 DNA: TGCAGCGTTCTGACAGGGGGTTCCTACGAGCAGTACTTC
CDR3 protein: CSVLTGGSYEQYF

CDR3 length: 17
D gene: TRBD1
clone size: few
V gene: TRBV10-3
J gene: TRBJ2-1
CDR3 DNA: TGTGCCATCAGTGATTTTTGGGACAGGGGTCTGTACAATGAGCAGTTCTTC
CDR3 protein: CAISDFWDRGLYNEQFF

CDR3 length: 14
D gene: -
clone size: few
V gene: TRBV11-2
J gene: TRBJ2-7
CDR3 DNA: TGTGCCAGCAGCTTTGGGACTTACTCCTACGAGCAGTACTTC
CDR3 protein: CASSFGTYSYEQYF

CDR3 length: 16
D gene: TRBD2
clone size: -
V gene: TRBV4-3
J gene: TRBJ2-7
CDR3 DNA: TGCGCCAGCAGCCAAGATGCGGGGAGCGGGGGATACGAGCAGTACTTC
CDR3 protein: CASSQDAGSGGYEQYF

CDR3 length: 15
D gene: TRBD1
clone size: -
V gene: TRBV11-1
J gene: TRBJ2-2
CDR3 DNA: TGTGCCAGCAGCCGGACAGGCTCGAACACCGGGGAGCTGTTTTTT
CDR3 protein: CASSRTGSNTGELFF

CDR3 length: 13
D gene: TRBD2
clone size: -
V gene: TRBV28
J gene: TRBJ2-3
CDR3 DNA: TGTGCCGTAGCGGGGGCTAGCACAGATACGCAGTATTTT
CDR3 protein: CAVAGASTDTQYF

CDR3 length: 15
D gene: TRBD2
clone size: -
V gene: TRBV4-2
J gene: TRBJ2-3
CDR3 DNA: TGTGCCAGCAGCCAAGATCGCCCAGGACTAGCGGGAGGGTATTTT
CDR3 protein: CASSQDRPGLAGGYF

CDR3 length: 16
D gene: -
clone size: -
V gene: TRBV5-4
J gene: TRBJ2-2
CDR3 DNA: TGTGCCAGCAGCTTAGGCGTCTCGAGGGACACCGGGGAGCTGTTTTTT
CDR3 protein: CASSLGVSRDTGELFF

CDR3 length: 14
D gene: -
clone size: -
V gene: TRBV7-9
J gene: TRBJ1-5
CDR3 DNA: TGTGCCAGCAGCTTAGGGGAGGGAGATCAGCCCCAGCATTTT
CDR3 protein: CASSLGEGDQPQHF

CDR3 length: 17
D gene: -
clone size: -
V gene: TRBV18
J gene: TRBJ2-7
CDR3 DNA: TGTGCCAGCTCACAATCCGGAGTAAGGGGGAGAACCTACGAGCAGTACTTC
CDR3 protein: CASSQSGVRGRTYEQYF

CDR3 length: 15
D gene: TRBD2
clone size: -
V gene: TRBV9
J gene: TRBJ2-1
CDR3 DNA: TGTGCCAGCAGCGTAGTTAGCGGGAATGAGAATGAGCAGTTCTTC
CDR3 protein: CASSVVSGNENEQFF

CDR3 length: 15
D gene: TRBD2
clone size: once
V gene: TRBV7-9
J gene: TRBJ2-1
CDR3 DNA: TGTGCCAGTAGCTTACTCTCGGGGGGGCAGTATGAGCAGTTCTTC
CDR3 protein: CASSLLSGGQYEQFF

CDR3 length: 15
D gene: TRBD2
clone size: -
V gene: TRBV10-3
J gene: TRBJ2-1
CDR3 DNA: TGTGCCATCAGCGAAACTAGCGGGGGTTACAATGAGCAGTTCTTC
CDR3 protein: CAISETSGGYNEQFF

CDR3 length: 14
D gene: -
clone size: -
V gene: TRBV9
J gene: TRBJ2-7
CDR3 DNA: TGTGCCAGCAGCGTAGACACGCTGCCCTACGAGCAGTACTTC
CDR3 protein: CASSVDTLPYEQYF

CDR3 length: 15
D gene: TRBD1
clone size: -
V gene: TRBV7-6
J gene: TRBJ1-6
CDR3 DNA: TGTGCCAGCAGCGCCGGACAGGGAAATAATTCACCCCTCCACTTT
CDR3 protein: CASSAGQGNNSPLHF

CDR3 length: 16
D gene: -
clone size: few
V gene: TRBV28
J gene: TRBJ2-7
CDR3 DNA: TGTGCCAGCAGCACTGCCGGGACACCACCCTCCTACGAGCAGTACTTC
CDR3 protein: CASSTAGTPPSYEQYF

CDR3 length: 16
D gene: TRBD2
clone size: -
V gene: TRBV11-2
J gene: TRBJ2-1
CDR3 DNA: TGTGCCAGCAGCTTAGAAGTAGGGGAGGGCTTGGATGAGCAGTTCTTC
CDR3 protein: CASSLEVGEGLDEQFF

CDR3 length: 13
D gene: -
clone size: -
V gene: TRBV11-2
J gene: TRBJ1-1
CDR3 DNA: TGTGCCAGCAGCTTAGCCGCAGGGCTTGAAGCTTTCTTT
CDR3 protein: CASSLAAGLEAFF

CDR3 length: 15
D gene: -
clone size: -
V gene: TRBV6-5
J gene: TRBJ1-3
CDR3 DNA: TGTGCCAGCAGTTACTCCGCCAGGACTGGAAACACCATATATTTT
CDR3 protein: CASSYSARTGNTIYF

CDR3 length: 15
D gene: TRBD1
clone size: few
V gene: TRBV4-1
J gene: TRBJ1-1
CDR3 DNA: TGCGCCAGCAGCCAAGAGGTGGACAGGGACACTGAAGCTTTCTTT
CDR3 protein: CASSQEVDRDTEAFF

CDR3 length: 16
D gene: TRBD2
clone size: -
V gene: TRBV7-6
J gene: TRBJ2-3
CDR3 DNA: TGTGCCAGCAGCTTGACTAGCGGGAGGGGGGCAGATACGCAGTATTTT
CDR3 protein: CASSLTSGRGADTQYF

CDR3 length: 15
D gene: -
clone size: -
V gene: TRBV5-1
J gene: TRBJ2-1
CDR3 DNA: TGCGCCGGCCGAGCTAGGGGAGGACCATACAATGAGCAGTTCTTC
CDR3 protein: CAGRARGGPYNEQFF